This T cell receptor (beta chain) was recorded in a study of blood T cell repertoires in COVID-19 (dated by TCRdb to 2018 to 2020). At the level of the whole study: Samples from collaborators originated in the United States, Italy and Spain and spanned both the acute and convalescent phases of COVID-19. The samples were drawn from the first 160 participants of the ongoing ImmuneRACE study and from over a thousand subjects provided by 6 global collaborators. Subjects who had been exposed to COVID-19, were actively infected with it, or had recovered from it provided the deeply sampled blood TCRbeta repertoires that made up the dataset. Where available, HLA class I and class II types were obtained from metadata supplied by the sample provider rather than from assay-based typing. The material from the prospective study consisted of cDNA or gDNA derived from T cells, B-cell-depleted T cells, or PBMCs. A de-identified subject ID, COVID-19 status, age in years and sex were almost always included in the sample metadata. The repertoires were released in a freely available public database intended as a resource for research on the immune response to SARS-CoV-2.

Whole blood was collected in K2EDTA tubes by collaborating institutions according to the institutions' own protocols. For TCRbeta analysis, collaborators shipped samples in one of three forms: frozen whole blood, isolated PBMCs, or DNA extracted from either of those sample types. Results and caveats for the whole study, not just this receptor: How much clinical and demographic metadata was included differed by source and by participant, and the metadata was provided uncurated.

The immunoSEQ Assay, a bias-controlled multiplex PCR, was used to amplify TCRbeta CDR3 regions from genomic DNA. On the study's bioinformatics: Within the assay, amplification of reference gene primers was used to estimate how many nucleated cells each sample contained. To quantify the absolute abundance of each unique TCRbeta CDR3 rearrangement, sequence reads were collapsed and filtered. For each sample, productive Simpson clonality was calculated as the square root of Simpson's diversity index across productive rearrangements. In TCRdb, the immuneACCESS table is reduced to in-frame sequences with V and J assigned. These tables do not hold every clone; where another copy was compared, an unresolved V gene accounts for under half, and the others remain unexplained. The V and J calls and clone size were taken over from that table, and D and trimming were inferred from the DNA. For this sample there are around 270,000 clones; approximately 86% appear just once. The biggest ten clones account for around 1.8% of the sample.

Comment on this clone: Its antigen is still unknown. Base-call qualities are not available, and no considerably larger clone is one nucleotide away.

The CDR3, from cysteine to phenylalanine, totals 13 residues. Only the CDR3 region is kept as DNA, spanning 39 bases read in frame from base 1. V drops 8 bases and J drops 6 bases, leaving 13 bases in between. The germline V gene (reference sequence) supplies CDR1 SEHNR and CDR2 FQNEAQ. The receptor chain draws on TRBV7-9 and TRBJ2-2; TRBD2 could be the D gene, as 6 bases match. Sequencing was carried out using peripheral blood. This receptor was taken from a man younger than 40 with active or convalescent COVID-19. Here the CDR3 is given as CASPRTGAGELFF. The bases are TGTGCCAGCCCTAGAACGGGGGCCGGGGAGCTGTTTTTT.